The clone carrying this T cell receptor beta chain was found once. Germline CDR1 and CDR2: SEHNR and FQNEAQ (reference sequence). V gave up 1 base and J gave up 10 bases, with 5 bases separating them. The CDR3 loop spans 12 amino acids. The data stem from a study of T cell responses to AZD1222 COVID-19 vaccine. Method: immunoSEQ multiplex PCR; TCRdb's copy keeps in-frame clones and lacks some. The table shows about 74,000 clones, with approximately 90% occurring only once. The receptor's source is an adult in good health. The rearrangement joins TRBV7-9 to TRBJ1-6; no clear D. The sample here was peripheral blood, taken on day 0 of AZD1222 vaccination. The CDR3 DNA follows: TGTGCCAGCAGCTTAGGACTCTCACCCCTCCACTTT. Encoded protein: CASSLGLSPLHF.